This TCR beta chain was captured by sequencing in a study of technical replicates of blood from several donors. Produced via immunoSEQ multiplex PCR; TCRdb's table is partial and in-frame only. The sample records around 63,000 clones, more than 95% being singletons. The CDR3 totals 15 residues. Trimming shortened V by 4 bases and J by 4 bases, and 17 bases separated the two germline ends. Germline-derived CDR1 and CDR2 are SGHDT and YYEEEE. This clonotype was obtained from a human donor in good health. J is TRBJ1-2 and V is TRBV5-6; D is unclear. The sample consisted of T cells isolated from PBMCs. The CDR3 nucleotides are TGTGCCAGCAGCGTAATTAGTTCCCCACTCTATGGCTACACCTTC. Translating it yields CASSVISSPLYGYTF.